The rows below give T cell receptor beta chains drawn from one sample of a study of T-cell memory formation after mild COVID-19. TCRdb independently ran MiXCR on the 5' RACE reads; one entry per CDR3 protein. The sample contains around 250,000 distinct CDR3 sequences, approximately 9% of which appear only once. Material: PBMCs or a T cell subset sorted from them (not recorded which). These receptors were collected from a young man who had mild COVID-19 (a few samples of this study predate the infection). Cell type and time point are not known. The CDR3 runs from the conserved cysteine through the conserved F or W.

cdr3_aa: CASSYGYPSFSREETQYF; j_call: TRBJ2-5; v_call: TRBV6-6
cdr3_aa: CASSTAAVNQPQHF; j_call: TRBJ1-5; v_call: TRBV7-8
cdr3_aa: CASSPDSGISDTQYF; j_call: TRBJ2-3; v_call: TRBV5-1
cdr3_aa: CASSFSRLGTGELFF; j_call: TRBJ2-2; v_call: TRBV7-2
cdr3_aa: CASSQDIGYTF; j_call: TRBJ1-2; v_call: TRBV4-2
cdr3_aa: CASSFSQGFYTEAFF; j_call: TRBJ1-1; v_call: TRBV27
cdr3_aa: CASSLSGGGVDEQFF; j_call: TRBJ2-1; v_call: TRBV7-3
cdr3_aa: CASSLRRSEAFF; j_call: TRBJ1-1; v_call: TRBV5-6
cdr3_aa: CASTFRPNYGYTF; j_call: TRBJ1-2; v_call: TRBV12-3/TRBV12-4
cdr3_aa: CASRSSGRPVDSQYF; j_call: TRBJ2-3; v_call: TRBV12-3/TRBV12-4
cdr3_aa: CASSHYSGTNTGELFF; j_call: TRBJ2-2; v_call: TRBV7-6
cdr3_aa: CASREGRTNEKLFF; j_call: TRBJ1-4; v_call: TRBV6-2/TRBV6-3
cdr3_aa: CSVDDIWRTQYF; j_call: TRBJ2-3; v_call: TRBV29-1
cdr3_aa: CSADLSGITDTQYF; j_call: TRBJ2-3; v_call: TRBV20-1
cdr3_aa: CASSSVLAGGSDTQYF; j_call: TRBJ2-3; v_call: TRBV5-1
cdr3_aa: CASSGRAANTEAFF; j_call: TRBJ1-1; v_call: TRBV9
cdr3_aa: CASSYRQGINTEAFF; j_call: TRBJ1-1; v_call: TRBV5-1
cdr3_aa: CASMALAKPDTQYF; j_call: TRBJ2-3; v_call: TRBV27
cdr3_aa: CASSGSNTDTQYF; j_call: TRBJ2-3; v_call: TRBV5-1
cdr3_aa: CASSYTHSGPEQFF; j_call: TRBJ2-1; v_call: TRBV6-2/TRBV6-3
cdr3_aa: CSARGRNTGELFF; j_call: TRBJ2-2; v_call: TRBV20-1
cdr3_aa: CASSLRTGSADTQYF; j_call: TRBJ2-3; v_call: TRBV5-1
cdr3_aa: CASSLANGWELFF; j_call: TRBJ2-2; v_call: TRBV11-1
cdr3_aa: CASSPRKLGNTEAFF; j_call: TRBJ1-1; v_call: TRBV18
cdr3_aa: CASRGTGLETEAFF; j_call: TRBJ1-1; v_call: TRBV5-1
cdr3_aa: CASRGQGMSTEAFF; j_call: TRBJ1-1; v_call: TRBV5-1
cdr3_aa: CASSPAGWVDTQYF; j_call: TRBJ2-3; v_call: TRBV7-2
cdr3_aa: CASSYRFTDTQYF; j_call: TRBJ2-3; v_call: TRBV6-5
cdr3_aa: CASSFFSGGPDTQYF; j_call: TRBJ2-3; v_call: TRBV7-2
cdr3_aa: CASSQRDRSYEQYF; j_call: TRBJ2-7; v_call: TRBV4-3
cdr3_aa: CASSPFSGGSTDTQYF; j_call: TRBJ2-3; v_call: TRBV4-2